This T cell receptor (beta chain) derives from a study of T cells after yellow fever vaccination. CDR3 size: 15 residues. J gave up 10 bases and V 6 bases, and 15 bases lay outside the gene matches. This clonotype has just a few counts. Researchers made TCR cDNA using 5'RACE template switching, and this step added a universal primer site and UMIs. Each CDR3 protein gets one entry after TCRdb re-called the 5' RACE reads with MiXCR. Of a few hundred thousand distinct CDR3 sequences listed, almost 4% were seen once; the top ten hold 24%. The chain carries TRBV12-3 or TRBV12-4 and TRBJ2-4; 7 bases map to TRBD1. The clonotype originates from a man aged 18 to 29 who received the YFV17D yellow fever vaccine. The sequencing here drew on PBMCs, taken 5 days after the yellow fever booster vaccination. CDR3 in amino acids: CASRPPDRDSLIQYF. The CDR3 coding sequence is TGTGCCAGCAGACCACCAGACCGGGACAGCTTAATTCAGTACTTC.